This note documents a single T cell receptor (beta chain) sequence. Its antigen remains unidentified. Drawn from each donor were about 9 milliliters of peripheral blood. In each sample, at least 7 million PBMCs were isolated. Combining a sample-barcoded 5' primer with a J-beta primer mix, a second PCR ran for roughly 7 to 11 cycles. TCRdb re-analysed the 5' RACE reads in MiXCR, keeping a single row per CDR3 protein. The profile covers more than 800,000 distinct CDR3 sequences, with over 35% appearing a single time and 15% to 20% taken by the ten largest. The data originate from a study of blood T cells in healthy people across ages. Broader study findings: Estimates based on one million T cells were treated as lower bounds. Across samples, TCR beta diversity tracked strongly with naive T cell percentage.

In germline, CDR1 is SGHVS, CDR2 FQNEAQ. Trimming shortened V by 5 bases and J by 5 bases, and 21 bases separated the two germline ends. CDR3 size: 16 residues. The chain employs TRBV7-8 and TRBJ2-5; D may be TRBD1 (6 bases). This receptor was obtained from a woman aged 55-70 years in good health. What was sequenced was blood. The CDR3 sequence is CASSPNREKFMETQYF. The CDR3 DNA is TGTGCCAGCAGCCCGAACAGGGAAAAGTTTATGGAGACCCAGTACTTC.